This T cell receptor (beta chain) was sequenced in a study of blood T cell repertoires in COVID-19. Study background: Sites across the United States, Italy and Spain contributed samples from acute and convalescent COVID-19.

Clones were sequenced by immunoSEQ multiplex PCR, and TCRdb holds only the in-frame ones, with some missing. The profile shows more than 250,000 clones, 75% to 90% of them singletons. Individuals drawn from 24 US areas were roughly 18 to 95 years old. Participant-reported clinical history was the basis for cohort assignment. The germline CDR1 and CDR2 sequences are SGDLS and YYNGEE. The CDR3 extends over 16 amino acids. With V trimmed by 4 bases and J by 4 bases, 7 bases remained unmatched. The specimen sequenced was PBMCs or T cells enriched from blood (not recorded which). The TCR was taken from a young man who had recovered from COVID-19. This chain connects TRBV9 to TRBJ2-3, with TRBD2 identical over 12 bases. CDR3 residues: CASSPRTSGVSDTQYF. CDR3 nucleotides: TGTGCCAGCAGCCCCCGGACTAGCGGGGTCTCAGATACGCAGTATTTT.